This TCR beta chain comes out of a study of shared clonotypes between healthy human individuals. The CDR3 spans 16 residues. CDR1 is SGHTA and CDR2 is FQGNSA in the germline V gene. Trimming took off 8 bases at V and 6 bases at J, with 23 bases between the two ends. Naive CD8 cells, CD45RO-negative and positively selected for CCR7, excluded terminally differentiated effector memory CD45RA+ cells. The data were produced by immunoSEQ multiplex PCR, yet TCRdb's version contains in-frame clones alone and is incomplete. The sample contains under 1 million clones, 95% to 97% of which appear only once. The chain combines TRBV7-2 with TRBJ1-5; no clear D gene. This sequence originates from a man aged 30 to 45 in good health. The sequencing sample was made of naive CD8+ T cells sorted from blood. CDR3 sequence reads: CASGAVKPMYGQPQHF. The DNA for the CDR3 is TGTGCCAGCGGTGCAGTGAAGCCAATGTACGGTCAGCCCCAGCATTTT.